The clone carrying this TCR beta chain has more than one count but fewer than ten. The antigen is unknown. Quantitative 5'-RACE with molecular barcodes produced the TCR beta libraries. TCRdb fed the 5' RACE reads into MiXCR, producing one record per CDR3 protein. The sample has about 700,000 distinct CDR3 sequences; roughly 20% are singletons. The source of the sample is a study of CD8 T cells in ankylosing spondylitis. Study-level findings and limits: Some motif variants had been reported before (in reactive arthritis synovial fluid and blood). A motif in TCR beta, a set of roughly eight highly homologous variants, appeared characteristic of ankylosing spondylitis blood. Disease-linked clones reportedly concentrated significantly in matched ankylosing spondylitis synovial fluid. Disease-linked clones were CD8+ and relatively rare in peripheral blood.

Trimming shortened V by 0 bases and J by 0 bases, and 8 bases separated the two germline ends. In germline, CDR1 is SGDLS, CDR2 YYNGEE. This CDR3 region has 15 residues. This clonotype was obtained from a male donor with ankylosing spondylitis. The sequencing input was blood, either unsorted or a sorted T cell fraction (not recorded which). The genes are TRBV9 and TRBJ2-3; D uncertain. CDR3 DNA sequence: TGTGCCAGCAGCGTAGTCGGCGGAAGCACAGATACGCAGTATTTT. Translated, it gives CASSVVGGSTDTQYF.